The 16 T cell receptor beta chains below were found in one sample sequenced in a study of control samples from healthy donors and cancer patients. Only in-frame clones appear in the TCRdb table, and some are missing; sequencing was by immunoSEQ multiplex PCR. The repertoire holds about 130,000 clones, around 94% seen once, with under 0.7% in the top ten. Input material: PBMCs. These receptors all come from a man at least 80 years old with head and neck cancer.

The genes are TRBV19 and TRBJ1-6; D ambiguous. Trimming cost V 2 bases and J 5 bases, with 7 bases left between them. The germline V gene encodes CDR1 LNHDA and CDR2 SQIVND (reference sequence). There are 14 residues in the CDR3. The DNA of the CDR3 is TGTGCCAGTAGTATACAGAGTAATAATTCACCCCTCCACTTT. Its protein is CASSIQSNNSPLHF.

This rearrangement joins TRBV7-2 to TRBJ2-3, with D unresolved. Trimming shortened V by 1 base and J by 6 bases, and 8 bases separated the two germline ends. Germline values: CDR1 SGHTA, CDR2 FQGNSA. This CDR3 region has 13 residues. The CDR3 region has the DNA TGTGCCAGCAGCTTAGGTCCAGGTGATACGCAGTATTTT. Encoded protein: CASSLGPGDTQYF.

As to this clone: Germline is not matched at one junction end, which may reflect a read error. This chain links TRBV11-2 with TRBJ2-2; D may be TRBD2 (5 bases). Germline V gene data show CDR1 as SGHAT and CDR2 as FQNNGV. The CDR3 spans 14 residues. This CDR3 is CASSLTVNTGEPFF. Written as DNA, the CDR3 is TGTGCCAGCAGTTTGACGGTTAACACCGGGGAGCCGTTTTTT.

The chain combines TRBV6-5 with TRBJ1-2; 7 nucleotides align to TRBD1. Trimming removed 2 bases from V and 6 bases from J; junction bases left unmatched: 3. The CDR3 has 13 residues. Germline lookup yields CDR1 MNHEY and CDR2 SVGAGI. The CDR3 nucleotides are TGTGCCAGCAGTTACACAGGGGTGGATGGCTACACCTTC. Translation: CASSYTGVDGYTF.

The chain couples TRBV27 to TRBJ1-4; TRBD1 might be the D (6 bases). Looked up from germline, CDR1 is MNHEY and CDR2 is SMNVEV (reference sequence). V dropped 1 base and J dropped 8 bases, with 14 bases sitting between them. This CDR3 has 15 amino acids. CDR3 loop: CASSLLGGRGEKLFF. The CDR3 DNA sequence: TGTGCCAGCAGTTTATTGGGAGGGAGGGGGGAAAAACTGTTTTTT.

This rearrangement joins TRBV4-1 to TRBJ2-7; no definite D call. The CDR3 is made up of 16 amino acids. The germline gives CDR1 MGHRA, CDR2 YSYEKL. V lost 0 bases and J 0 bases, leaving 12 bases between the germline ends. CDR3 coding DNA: TGCGCCAGCAGCCAAGATGACCGGCGATTCTCCTACGAGCAGTACTTC. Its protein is CASSQDDRRFSYEQYF.

CDR3 nucleotide sequence: TGTGCCAGCAGCTTACGGCTAGCGGGAGACACCGGGGAGCTGTTTTTT. Translation gives CASSLRLAGDTGELFF. The chain couples TRBV11-2 to TRBJ2-2; TRBD2 matches 10 bases. This CDR3 contains 16 residues. Germline V gives CDR1 SGHAT, CDR2 FQNNGV. V gave up 2 bases and J gave up 3 bases; unmatched junction bases: 3.

In DNA, the CDR3 is TGCGCCAGCAGTGCCGACAGGGGAGCGGATGGCAATCAGCCCCAGCATTTT. Translation gives CASSADRGADGNQPQHF. The J gene is TRBJ1-5, the V gene TRBV10-2, with 8 bases that match TRBD1. With 4 bases clipped from V and 2 bases from J, the junction kept 10 bases outside the gene matches. CDR3 length: 17 residues. The germline CDR1 and CDR2 sequences are WSHSY and SAAADI.

CDR3 bases: TGCGCCAGCAGCCAAGCTGGCATAGATACGCAGTATTTT. This codes for CASSQAGIDTQYF. This chain joins TRBV4-1 and TRBJ2-3; D unresolved. There are 13 residues in the CDR3. The germline V and J ends were trimmed by 1 base and 5 bases, with 7 bases remaining between them. CDR1 MGHRA and CDR2 YSYEKL come from the germline V gene.

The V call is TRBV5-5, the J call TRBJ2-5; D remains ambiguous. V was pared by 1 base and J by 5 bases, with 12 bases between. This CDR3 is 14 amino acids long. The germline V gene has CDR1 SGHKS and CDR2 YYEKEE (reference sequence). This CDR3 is CASSLSWRGETQYF. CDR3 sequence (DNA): TGTGCCAGCAGCTTGTCGTGGCGTGGGGAGACCCAGTACTTC.

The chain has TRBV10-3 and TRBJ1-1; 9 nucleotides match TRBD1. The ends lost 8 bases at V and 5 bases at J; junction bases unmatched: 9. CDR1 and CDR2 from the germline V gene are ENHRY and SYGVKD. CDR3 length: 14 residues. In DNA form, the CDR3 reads TGTGCCATCGGACTGGGGACAGGGTTTACTGAAGCTTTCTTT. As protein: CAIGLGTGFTEAFF.

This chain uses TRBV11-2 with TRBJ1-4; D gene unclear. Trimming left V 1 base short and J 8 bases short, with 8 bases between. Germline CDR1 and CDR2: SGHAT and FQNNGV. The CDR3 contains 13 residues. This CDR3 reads CASSLGVREKLFF. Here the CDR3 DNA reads TGTGCCAGCAGCTTAGGGGTGAGGGAAAAACTGTTTTTT.

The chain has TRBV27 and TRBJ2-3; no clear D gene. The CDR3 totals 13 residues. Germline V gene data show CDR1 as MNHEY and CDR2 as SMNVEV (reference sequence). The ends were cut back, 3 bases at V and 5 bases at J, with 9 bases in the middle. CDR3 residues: CASSLGLLDTQYF. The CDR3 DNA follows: TGTGCCAGCAGTTTGGGTCTCCTAGATACGCAGTATTTT.

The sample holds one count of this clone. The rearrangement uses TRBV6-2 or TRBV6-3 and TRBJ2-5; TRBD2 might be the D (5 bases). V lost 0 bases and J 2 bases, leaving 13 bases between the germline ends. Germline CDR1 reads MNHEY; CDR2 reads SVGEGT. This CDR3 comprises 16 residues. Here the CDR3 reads CASSYSSGIGQETQYF. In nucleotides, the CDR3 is TGTGCCAGCAGTTACTCGTCCGGGATTGGGCAAGAGACCCAGTACTTC.

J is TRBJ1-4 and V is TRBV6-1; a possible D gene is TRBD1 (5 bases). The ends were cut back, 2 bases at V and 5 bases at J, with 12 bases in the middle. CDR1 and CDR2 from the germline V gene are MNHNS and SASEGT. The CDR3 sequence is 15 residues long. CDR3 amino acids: CASSERTGRNEKLFF. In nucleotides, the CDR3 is TGTGCCAGCAGTGAAAGGACGGGACGGAATGAAAAACTGTTTTTT.

CDR3 amino acids: CAWSVPGGYTEAFF. CDR3 sequence (DNA): TGTGCCTGGAGTGTACCGGGGGGGTACACTGAAGCTTTCTTT. The chain uses TRBV30 and TRBJ1-1, with D perhaps TRBD1 (5 bases). Deletions cut 0 bases from V and 3 bases from J, with 11 bases between. CDR1 GTSNPN and CDR2 SVGIG come from the germline V gene (reference sequence). The CDR3 is 14 residues long.